Only a few counts were recorded for the clone carrying this T cell receptor beta chain. Germline V gene lookup returns CDR1 SGHVS and CDR2 FNYEAQ. This CDR3 is built from 18 residues. Trimming at V came to 1 base and at J to 8 bases, leaving 16 bases not matched to a gene. The data derive from a study of cytomegalovirus exposure and HLA in healthy donors. In the PCR, 60 Vbeta and 13 Jbeta primers were used. Measured with immunoSEQ multiplex PCR; TCRdb has only the in-frame clones, and not every one. Of around 110,000 clones listed, around 75% are singletons. Sample: PBMCs. V is TRBV7-6 and J is TRBJ2-1, with 8 bases that match TRBD1. This clonotype was sampled from a female donor in good health and CMV-seronegative. The CDR3 loop is CASSLGFIRTGLVHEQFF. The CDR3 DNA reads as TGTGCCAGCAGCTTAGGTTTTATACGGACAGGGCTTGTCCATGAGCAGTTCTTC.